These 8 T cell receptor beta chains came from one sample sequenced in a study of T cells in localized non-small cell lung cancer. Produced via immunoSEQ multiplex PCR; TCRdb's table is partial and in-frame only. This sample has 30,000 or so clones, with 87% found just once. The sample consisted of peripheral blood, taken before any cancer treatment. The receptors were sampled from a male donor aged 60 or over with stage I lung adenocarcinoma.

The chain employs TRBV19 and TRBJ1-1; D is ambiguous. CDR3 length equals 14 residues. The V gene lost 1 base and the J gene lost 9 bases, with 15 bases spanning the gap. From germline, CDR1 is LNHDA and CDR2 SQIVND (reference sequence). DNA of the CDR3: TGTGCCAGTAGTATAGGTGGCGAAGCTATGAAAGCTTTCTTT. Translation: CASSIGGEAMKAFF.

This rearrangement joins TRBV30 to TRBJ2-3; unclear D gene. Germline assignment: CDR1 GTSNPN and CDR2 SVGIG (reference sequence). V lost 2 bases and J 3 bases, leaving 6 bases between the germline ends. This CDR3 has 12 amino acids. CDR3 bases: TGTGCCTGGAGTCTCCAGACAGATACGCAGTATTTT. Translation: CAWSLQTDTQYF.

The chain's CDR3 is CASSYSGLAGMHEQFF. The CDR3, as DNA: TGTGCCAGCAGTTACTCGGGCCTAGCGGGGATGCATGAGCAGTTCTTC. This chain uses TRBV6-5 with TRBJ2-1; TRBD2 agrees at 9 bases. This CDR3 is built from 16 residues. Germline CDR1 MNHEY, CDR2 SVGAGI. V was pared by 0 bases and J by 8 bases, with 8 bases of the junction left unmatched.

The chain recombines TRBV4-3 with TRBJ1-4; unclear D gene. V was clipped by 1 base and J by 2 bases, with 23 bases between them. CDR3 size: 20 residues. Germline V gene data show CDR1 as LGHNA and CDR2 as YSLEER. The CDR3 sequence is CASSQGSAGPPSGTNEKLFF. The CDR3 region has the DNA TGCGCCAGCAGCCAAGGATCGGCCGGGCCCCCCTCCGGCACTAATGAAAAACTGTTTTTT.

The V call is TRBV7-2, the J call TRBJ1-3; D gene unclear. This CDR3 is 14 amino acids long. V was shortened by 6 bases and J by 0 bases, with 9 bases between the two germline ends. Germline V gene sequence: CDR1 SGHTA, CDR2 FQGNSA. CDR3 in amino acids: CASRTSGSGNTIYF. CDR3 DNA sequence: TGTGCCAGCAGGACCTCGGGCTCTGGAAACACCATATATTTT.

The V and J genes are TRBV15 and TRBJ2-1; 14 bases are shared with TRBD2. This CDR3 comprises 17 residues. Germline-derived CDR1 and CDR2 are LNHNV and YYDKDF (reference sequence). Unmatched junction bases numbered 8, after V lost 6 bases and J lost 4 bases. The DNA of the CDR3 is TGTGCCACCAGTCCCGGACTAGCGGGGGGCCTTTACAATGAGCAGTTCTTC. Translated: CATSPGLAGGLYNEQFF.

V is TRBV9 and J is TRBJ2-7; 10 nucleotides align to TRBD1. CDR1 and CDR2 from the germline V gene are SGDLS and YYNGEE. V gave up 3 bases and J gave up 3 bases; unmatched junction bases: 3. The CDR3 spans 14 residues. The CDR3 is CASSAGTGDYEQYF. The CDR3 region has the DNA TGTGCCAGCAGCGCGGGGACAGGGGACTACGAGCAGTACTTC.

V and J are TRBV7-4 and TRBJ2-7; 7 nucleotides align to TRBD1. The CDR3 is 15 residues long. The J segment lost 3 bases and the V segment lost 5 bases, leaving 10 bases of the junction unmatched. The germline V gene encodes CDR1 SGHVT and CDR2 SQSDAQ. The CDR3 region is CASSRDSRGVYEQYF. In nucleotides, the CDR3 is TGTGCCAGCAGCCGGGACAGTAGAGGGGTCTACGAGCAGTACTTC.